These 19 T cell receptor beta chains were sequenced from one sample in a study of beta chain features in type 1 diabetes. Study results and limitations: People with Type 1 diabetes carried modestly yet significantly shorter TCRB CDR3s in all four CD4+ subsets.

Expressed TCRB transcripts were sequenced after all isolated RNA was converted to cDNA. Libraries were prepared by immunoSEQ multiplex PCR; TCRdb keeps only in-frame clonotypes and omits some of them. Among hundreds of thousands of clones listed, around an eighth were seen once. These receptors have no known antigen. Sequencing was performed on naive CD4+ T cells from blood. The source is a man between 18 and 35 years old with type 1 diabetes.

The rearrangement links TRBV27 to TRBJ1-1, with a tentative D call TRBD1 (6 bases). CDR1 is MNHEY and CDR2 is SMNVEV in the germline V gene (reference sequence). V was clipped by 6 bases and J by 5 bases, with 16 bases between them. CDR3 size: 14 residues. Here the CDR3 reads CASSPEGGRTEAFF. The CDR3 DNA sequence: TGTGCCAGCAGCCCCGAGGGGGGGAGGACTGAAGCTTTCTTT.

This clone turned up a few times. The J gene is TRBJ1-2, the V gene TRBV11-2, with a weak D call TRBD1 (6 bases). The length of the CDR3 is 13 residues. The germline CDR1 and CDR2 sequences are SGHAT and FQNNGV. Trimming removed 4 bases at V and 8 bases at J, with 14 bases between. The CDR3 nucleotides are TGTGCCAGCAGCTCCTCAGGGGCGGACGGCTACACCTTC. This codes for CASSSSGADGYTF.

This clone showed up just a few times. The chain employs TRBV30 and TRBJ1-2; 8 bases fit TRBD1. The CDR3 extends over 17 amino acids. Germline CDR1 GTSNPN, CDR2 SVGIG (reference sequence). The trim removed 2 bases at V and 3 bases at J, leaving 14 bases unmatched. The CDR3 region is CAWSPPDRDRPHYGYTF. The DNA of the CDR3 is TGTGCCTGGAGTCCGCCGGACAGGGATCGGCCCCACTATGGCTACACCTTC.

The chain is built from TRBV30 and TRBJ1-5, with unresolved D. V shed 2 bases and J shed 0 bases, with 11 bases lying between them. The CDR3 sequence is 15 residues long. Per germline, CDR1 GTSNPN and CDR2 SVGIG (reference sequence). The DNA for the CDR3 is TGTGCCTGGAGTAAAGGTAGGAATAGCAATCAGCCCCAGCATTTT. Its protein product is CAWSKGRNSNQPQHF.

The rearrangement joins TRBV27 to TRBJ2-2; 8 nucleotides match TRBD1. Germline values: CDR1 MNHEY, CDR2 SMNVEV (reference sequence). CDR3 length: 20 residues. The J segment lost 1 base and the V segment lost 3 bases, leaving 16 bases of the junction unmatched. CDR3 sequence: CASSFLLPGQAKGNTGELFF. Here the CDR3 DNA reads TGTGCCAGCAGTTTCTTATTGCCGGGACAGGCCAAGGGGAACACCGGGGAGCTGTTTTTT.

The chain links TRBV30 to TRBJ1-2; 7 nucleotides align to TRBD1. Germline V CDR1 and CDR2: GTSNPN, SVGIG (reference sequence). This CDR3 comprises 13 residues. The ends lost 8 bases at V and 1 base at J; junction bases unmatched: 7. The chain's CDR3 is CAIGQASNYGYTF. The CDR3 nucleotides are TGTGCCATCGGACAGGCGAGTAACTATGGCTACACCTTC.

The chain links TRBV5-4 to TRBJ2-2; 7 bases agree with TRBD1. In germline, CDR1 is SGHNT, CDR2 YYREEE (reference sequence). Unmatched junction bases numbered 9, after V lost 0 bases and J lost 4 bases. The CDR3 runs to 17 residues. The CDR3 region has the DNA TGTGCCAGCAGCTTGGCCTCGGGACAGAGCTCCACCGGGGAGCTGTTTTTT. It codes for CASSLASGQSSTGELFF.

The J gene is TRBJ2-7, the V gene TRBV29-1; possibly TRBD1 for D (6 bases). Germline CDR1 reads SQVTM; CDR2 reads ANQGSEA. V lost 7 bases and J lost 5, with 18 bases in between. The CDR3 spans 13 residues. The CDR3 reads CSAGTLLRNEQYF. The CDR3 DNA sequence: TGCAGCGCCGGGACACTCCTTCGAAACGAGCAGTACTTC.

CDR3 DNA sequence: TGTGCCAGCAGTTTATCAGGGGCGCACGGCGAGCAGTACTTC. This codes for CASSLSGAHGEQYF. The chain recombines TRBV28 with TRBJ2-7, with D perhaps matching TRBD1 (6 bases). Trimming shortened V by 1 base and J by 6 bases, and 13 bases separated the two germline ends. CDR3 length: 14 residues. Germline V gives CDR1 MDHEN, CDR2 SYDVKM.

This clone was seen just once. The chain recombines TRBV11-3 with TRBJ2-7; 8 bases are a match to TRBD1. Germline CDR1 SGHNT, CDR2 YENEEA. The CDR3 loop spans 14 amino acids. V was clipped by 3 bases and J by 6 bases; unmatched bases: 7. The CDR3 loop reads CASSFQGAGGEQYF. CDR3 bases: TGTGCCAGCAGCTTCCAGGGGGCAGGTGGCGAGCAGTACTTC.

On this clone itself: An end of the junction does not agree with germline; a read error may underlie this. The chain couples TRBV6-1 to TRBJ2-6; D tentatively reads TRBD1 or TRBD2 (5 bases each). Looked up from germline, CDR1 is MNHNS and CDR2 is SASEGT. The CDR3 spans 17 residues. As DNA, the CDR3 is TGTGCCATCAGTGGGGGATGGAGTGACTCTGGGGCCAACGTCCTGACTTTC. Translated: CAISGGWSDSGANVLTF.

This clone was detected a few times. V is TRBV6-1 and J is TRBJ2-3; D gene uncertain. The germline V and J ends were trimmed by 1 base and 1 base, with 6 bases remaining between them. Germline CDR1 is MNHNS and CDR2 is SASEGT. This CDR3 region has 14 residues. The CDR3 here is CASSEVERTDTQYF. For the CDR3, the DNA is TGTGCCAGCAGTGAAGTGGAACGCACAGATACGCAGTATTTT.

In its sample, this clone was seen a few times. The chain links TRBV5-4 to TRBJ2-5; no clear D. The CDR3 is 13 residues long. The germline V gene encodes CDR1 SGHNT and CDR2 YYREEE (reference sequence). The V end was cut by 2 bases, the J end by 3 bases, with 8 bases between. The CDR3 spells CASSLRREETQYF. The DNA for the CDR3 is TGTGCCAGCAGCTTACGTAGAGAAGAGACCCAGTACTTC.

This clone was seen more than once but under ten times. The chain is built from TRBV12-5 and TRBJ2-3; D not certain. The CDR3 extends over 15 amino acids. V was cut by 1 base and J by 4 bases, with 12 bases left in between. In germline, CDR1 is LGHNT, CDR2 FRNRAP. The CDR3 spells CASGLGSTYADTQYF. The DNA for the CDR3 is TGTGCTAGTGGTTTGGGATCAACCTACGCAGATACGCAGTATTTT.

This clone was seen more than once but under ten times. This chain links TRBV5-4 with TRBJ2-5, with a weak D call TRBD1 (6 bases). The ends were cut back, 4 bases at V and 1 base at J, with 11 bases in the middle. The CDR3 totals 14 residues. The germline V gene encodes CDR1 SGHNT and CDR2 YYREEE (reference sequence). CDR3 region: CASSPRDTQETQYF. CDR3 nucleotide sequence: TGTGCCAGCAGCCCCCGGGACACCCAAGAGACCCAGTACTTC.

The chain's CDR3 is CSAAAGVANEQFF. CDR3 in DNA: TGCAGCGCAGCGGCTGGCGTTGCCAATGAGCAGTTCTTC. This chain connects TRBV29-1 to TRBJ2-1, with D tentatively TRBD2 (5 bases). Per germline, CDR1 SQVTM and CDR2 ANQGSEA. This CDR3 spans 13 amino acids. Deletions cut 7 bases from V and 6 bases from J, with 16 bases between.

The chain combines TRBV5-4 with TRBJ1-5; 7 bases align to TRBD1. Germline V CDR1 and CDR2: SGHNT, YYREEE (reference sequence). V trimming: 4 bases; J trimming: 5 bases; junction bases outside the gene matches: 3. This CDR3 is 13 amino acids long. Here the CDR3 DNA reads TGTGCCAGCAGCGGCCAGGGGGATCAGCCCCAGCATTTT. It encodes CASSGQGDQPQHF.

This clone was detected only a few times. The CDR3 loop reads CASSTTSGANTGELFF. The CDR3 nucleotides read TGTGCCAGCAGCACTACTAGCGGGGCGAACACCGGGGAGCTGTTTTTT. V usage is TRBV9 and J usage is TRBJ2-2; TRBD2 matches at 10 bases. The junction had 3 bases not matched to a gene; V was cut back by 4 bases and J by 0 bases. Germline V lookup: CDR1 SGDLS, CDR2 YYNGEE. The CDR3 contains 16 residues.

The V call is TRBV6-5, the J call TRBJ2-2; a weak D match, TRBD1 (5 bases). Looked up from germline, CDR1 is MNHEY and CDR2 is SVGAGI. The CDR3 is 14 residues long. The V gene lost 6 bases and the J gene lost 4 bases, with 12 bases spanning the gap. CDR3 sequence (DNA): TGTGCCAGCAGCTACCAGGGCGTCACCGGGGAGCTGTTTTTT. Amino acids: CASSYQGVTGELFF.